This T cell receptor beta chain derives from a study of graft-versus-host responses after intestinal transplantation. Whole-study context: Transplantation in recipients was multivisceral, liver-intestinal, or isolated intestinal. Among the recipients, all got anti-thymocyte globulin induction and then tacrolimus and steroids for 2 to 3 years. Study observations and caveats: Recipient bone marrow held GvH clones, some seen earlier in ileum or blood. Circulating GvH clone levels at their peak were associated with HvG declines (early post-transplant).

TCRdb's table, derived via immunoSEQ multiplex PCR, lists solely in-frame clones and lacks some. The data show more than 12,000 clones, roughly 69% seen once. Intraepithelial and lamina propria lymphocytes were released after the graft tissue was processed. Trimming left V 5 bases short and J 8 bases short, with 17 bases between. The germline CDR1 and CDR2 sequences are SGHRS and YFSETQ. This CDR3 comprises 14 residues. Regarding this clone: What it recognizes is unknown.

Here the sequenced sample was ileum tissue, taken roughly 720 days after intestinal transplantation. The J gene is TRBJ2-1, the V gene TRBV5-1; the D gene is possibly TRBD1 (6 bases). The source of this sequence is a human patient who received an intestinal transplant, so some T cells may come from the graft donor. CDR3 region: CASRVAGVHHEQFF. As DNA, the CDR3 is TGCGCCAGCAGGGTCGCAGGGGTTCATCATGAGCAGTTCTTC. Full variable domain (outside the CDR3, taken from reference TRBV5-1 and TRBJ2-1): KAGVTQTPRYLIKTRGQQVTLSCSPISGHRSVSWYQQTPGQGLQFLFEYFSETQRNKGNFPGRFSGRQFSNSRSEMNVSTLELGDSALYLCASRVAGVHHEQFFGPGTRLTVL.